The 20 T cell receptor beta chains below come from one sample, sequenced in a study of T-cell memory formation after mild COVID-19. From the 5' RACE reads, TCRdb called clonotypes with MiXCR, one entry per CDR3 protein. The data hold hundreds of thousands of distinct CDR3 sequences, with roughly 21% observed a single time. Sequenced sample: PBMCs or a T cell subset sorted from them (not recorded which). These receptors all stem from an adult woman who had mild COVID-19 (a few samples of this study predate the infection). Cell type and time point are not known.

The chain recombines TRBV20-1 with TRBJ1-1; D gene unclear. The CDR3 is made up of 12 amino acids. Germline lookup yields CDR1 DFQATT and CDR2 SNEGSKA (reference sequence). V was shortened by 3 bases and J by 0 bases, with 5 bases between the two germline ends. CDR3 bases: TGCAGTGCTAGTTCTGTGAACACTGAAGCTTTCTTT. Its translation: CSASSVNTEAFF.

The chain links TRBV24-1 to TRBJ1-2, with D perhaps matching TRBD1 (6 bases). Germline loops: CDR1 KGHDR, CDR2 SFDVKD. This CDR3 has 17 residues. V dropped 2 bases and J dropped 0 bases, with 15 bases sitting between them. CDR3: CATSDSATGPTNYGYTF. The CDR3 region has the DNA TGTGCCACCAGTGATTCCGCGACAGGACCAACTAACTATGGCTACACCTTC.

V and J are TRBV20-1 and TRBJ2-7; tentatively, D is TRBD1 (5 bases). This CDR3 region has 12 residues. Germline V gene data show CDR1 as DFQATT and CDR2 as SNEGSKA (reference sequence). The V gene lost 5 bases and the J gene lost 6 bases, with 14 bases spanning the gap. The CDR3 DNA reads TGCAGTGCTTACGTCAGGGCGCGCGAGCAGTACTTC. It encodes CSAYVRAREQYF.

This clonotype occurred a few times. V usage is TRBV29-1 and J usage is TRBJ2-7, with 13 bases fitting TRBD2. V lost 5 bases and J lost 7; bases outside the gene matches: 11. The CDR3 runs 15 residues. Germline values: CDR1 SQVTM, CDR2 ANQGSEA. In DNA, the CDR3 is TGCAGCGTTTCCAGACTAGCGGGAGGCTCGCGGGAGCAGTACTTC. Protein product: CSVSRLAGGSREQYF.

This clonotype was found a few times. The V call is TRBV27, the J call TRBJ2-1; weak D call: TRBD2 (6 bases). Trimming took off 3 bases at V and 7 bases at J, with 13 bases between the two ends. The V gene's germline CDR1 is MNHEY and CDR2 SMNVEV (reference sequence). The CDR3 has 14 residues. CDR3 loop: CASSLEGPGNEQFF. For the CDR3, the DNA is TGTGCCAGCAGTTTGGAGGGGCCAGGGAATGAGCAGTTCTTC.

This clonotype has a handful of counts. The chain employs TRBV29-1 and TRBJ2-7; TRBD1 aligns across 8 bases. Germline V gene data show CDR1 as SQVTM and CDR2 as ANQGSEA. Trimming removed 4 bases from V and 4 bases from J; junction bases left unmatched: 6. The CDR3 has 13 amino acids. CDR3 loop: CSVVTDRDYEQYF. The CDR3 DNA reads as TGCAGCGTTGTCACGGACAGGGATTACGAGCAGTACTTC.

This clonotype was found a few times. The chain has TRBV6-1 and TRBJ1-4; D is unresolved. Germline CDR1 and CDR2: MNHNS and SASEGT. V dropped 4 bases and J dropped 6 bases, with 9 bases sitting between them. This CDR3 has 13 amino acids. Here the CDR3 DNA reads TGTGCCAGCAGTGCCCTTCGGCATGAAAAACTGTTTTTT. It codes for CASSALRHEKLFF.

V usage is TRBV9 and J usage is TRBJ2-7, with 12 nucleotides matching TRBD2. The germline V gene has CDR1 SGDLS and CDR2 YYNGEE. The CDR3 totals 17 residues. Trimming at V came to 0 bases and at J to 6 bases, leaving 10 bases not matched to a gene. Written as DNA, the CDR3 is TGTGCCAGCAGCGTAGCTACGTCCGGACTAGCGGGAATCGAGCAGTACTTC. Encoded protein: CASSVATSGLAGIEQYF.

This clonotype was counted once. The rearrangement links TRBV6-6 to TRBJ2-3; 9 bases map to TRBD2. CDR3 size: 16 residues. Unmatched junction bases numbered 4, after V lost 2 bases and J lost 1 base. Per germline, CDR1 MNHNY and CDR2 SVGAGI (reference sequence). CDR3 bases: TGTGCCAGCAGTTACATCGCGGGAGGGCGCACAGATACGCAGTATTTT. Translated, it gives CASSYIAGGRTDTQYF.

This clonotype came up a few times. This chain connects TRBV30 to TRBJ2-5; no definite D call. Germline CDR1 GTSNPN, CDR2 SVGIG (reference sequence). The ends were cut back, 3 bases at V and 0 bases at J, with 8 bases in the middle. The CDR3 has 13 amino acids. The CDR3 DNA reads TGTGCCTGGAGACGACCAGACCAAGAGACCCAGTACTTC. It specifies CAWRRPDQETQYF.

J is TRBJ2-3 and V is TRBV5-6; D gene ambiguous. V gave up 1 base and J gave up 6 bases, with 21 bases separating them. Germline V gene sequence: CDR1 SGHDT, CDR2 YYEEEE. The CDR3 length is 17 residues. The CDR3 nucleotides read TGTGCCAGCAGCTTGAGAGGTCAGACCCTTATTTCGGATACGCAGTATTTT. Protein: CASSLRGQTLISDTQYF.

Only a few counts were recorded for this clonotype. The CDR3 region is CASSQPPGQGSSYEQYF. The CDR3 DNA reads as TGTGCCAGTAGCCAACCCCCGGGACAGGGGAGCTCCTACGAGCAGTACTTC. This chain uses TRBV19 with TRBJ2-7; 10 nucleotides align to TRBD1. J was trimmed by 0 bases and V by 6 bases; bases with no gene match: 11. There are 17 residues in the CDR3. Germline V gene data show CDR1 as LNHDA and CDR2 as SQIVND (reference sequence). Full variable domain (outside the CDR3, taken from reference TRBV19 and TRBJ2-7): DGGITQSPKYLFRKEGQNVTLSCEQNLNHDAMYWYRQDPGQGLRLIYYSQIVNDFQKGDIAEGYSVSREKKESFPLTVTSAQKNPTAFYLCASSQPPGQGSSYEQYFGPGTRLTVT.

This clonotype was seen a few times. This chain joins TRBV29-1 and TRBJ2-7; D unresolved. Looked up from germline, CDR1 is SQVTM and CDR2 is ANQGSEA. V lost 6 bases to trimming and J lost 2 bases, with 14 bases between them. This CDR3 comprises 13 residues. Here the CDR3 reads CSVLPGAAYEQYF. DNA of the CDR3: TGCAGCGTCTTACCAGGCGCGGCCTACGAGCAGTACTTC.

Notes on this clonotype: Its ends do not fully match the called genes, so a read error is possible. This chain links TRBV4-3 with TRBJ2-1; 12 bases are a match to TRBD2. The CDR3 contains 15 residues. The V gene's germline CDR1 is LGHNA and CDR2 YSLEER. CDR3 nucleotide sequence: TGCGCCAGCAGCCAAGATCTAGCGGGAGGGCGCATAGCGGTCTTC. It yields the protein CASSQDLAGGRIAVF.

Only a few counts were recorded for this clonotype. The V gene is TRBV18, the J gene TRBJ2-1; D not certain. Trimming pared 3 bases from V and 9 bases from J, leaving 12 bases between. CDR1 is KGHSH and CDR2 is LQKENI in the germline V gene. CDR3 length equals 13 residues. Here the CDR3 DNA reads TGTGCCAGCTCACCTGGCGTCCTGGGTGAGCAGTTCTTC. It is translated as CASSPGVLGEQFF.

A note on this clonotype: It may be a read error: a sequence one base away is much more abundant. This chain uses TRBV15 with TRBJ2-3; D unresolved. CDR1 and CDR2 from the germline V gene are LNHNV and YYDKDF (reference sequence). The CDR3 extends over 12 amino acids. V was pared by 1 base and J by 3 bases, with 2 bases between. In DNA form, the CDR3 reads TGTGCCACCAGCAGAGTTACAGATACGCAGTATTTT. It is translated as CATSRVTDTQYF.

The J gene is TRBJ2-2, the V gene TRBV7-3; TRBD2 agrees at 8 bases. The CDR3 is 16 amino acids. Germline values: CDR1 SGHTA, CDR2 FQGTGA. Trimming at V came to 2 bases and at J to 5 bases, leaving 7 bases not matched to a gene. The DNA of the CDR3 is TGTGCCAGCAGCTTATCCGGGGGGGCCAATACCGGGGAGCTGTTTTTT. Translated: CASSLSGGANTGELFF.

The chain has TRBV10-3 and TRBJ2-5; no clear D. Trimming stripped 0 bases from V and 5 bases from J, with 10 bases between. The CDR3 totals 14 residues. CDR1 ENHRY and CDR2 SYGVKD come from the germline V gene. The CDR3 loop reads CAISESSFGETQYF. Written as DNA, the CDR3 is TGTGCCATCAGTGAGTCGTCCTTCGGGGAGACCCAGTACTTC.

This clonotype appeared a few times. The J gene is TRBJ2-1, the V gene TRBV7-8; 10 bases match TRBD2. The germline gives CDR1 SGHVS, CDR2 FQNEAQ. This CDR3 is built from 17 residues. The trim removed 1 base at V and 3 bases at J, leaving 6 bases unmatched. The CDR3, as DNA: TGTGCCAGCAGCTTAGGTACTAGCGGGGACCTCTACAATGAGCAGTTCTTC. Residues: CASSLGTSGDLYNEQFF.

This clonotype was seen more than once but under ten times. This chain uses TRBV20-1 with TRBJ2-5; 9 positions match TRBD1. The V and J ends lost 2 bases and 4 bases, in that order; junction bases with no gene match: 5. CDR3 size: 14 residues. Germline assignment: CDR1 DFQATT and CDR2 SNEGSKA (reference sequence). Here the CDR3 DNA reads TGCAGTGCTAGAAGGGGGACAGGGACAGAGACCCAGTACTTC. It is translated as CSARRGTGTETQYF.